There are many counts of the clone carrying this T cell receptor (beta chain). The antigen is unknown. The data are from a study of T cells after yellow fever vaccination. Findings and caveats of the study: Weaker overall was a secondary response that nonetheless peaked faster, on day 5 versus 15.

UMIs and a universal primer site were added when TCR cDNA was made by 5'RACE template switching. TCRdb re-called the 5' RACE reads with MiXCR, one entry per CDR3 protein. Of some 400,000 distinct CDR3 sequences listed, more than 5.5% were seen once; the top ten hold around 16%. After removal of 5 bases from V and 1 base from J, the junction contained 8 bases not matched to a gene. CDR3 size: 16 residues. Germline-derived CDR1 and CDR2 are SGHKS and YYEKEE (reference sequence). The chain is built from TRBV5-5 and TRBJ1-1; 10 bases fit TRBD1. The source was PBMCs, collected 5 days after the yellow fever booster vaccination. This TCR came from a young man who received the YFV17D yellow fever vaccine. This CDR3 reads CASSGQGDLWNTEAFF. In nucleotides, the CDR3 is TGTGCCAGCAGTGGACAGGGGGATCTATGGAACACTGAAGCTTTCTTT.